The clone carrying this TCR beta chain was observed many times. Its specificity is not known. The data derive from a study of CD8+CD57+ T cells in acquired aplastic anemia. Study-wide context: Sorted CD4+ and CD8+ cell DNA averaged about 3 ug. There were 9.5 million to 13 million reads, on average, for CD4+ cells from healthy donors. Study outcomes and limitations: The study found no significant CD8+ Simpson's diversity difference between patients and controls. Researchers report that around 30 CD8+ CDR3 sequences appeared in both patients and controls.

The CDR3 has 16 amino acids. Unmatched junction bases numbered 6, after V lost 7 bases and J lost 0 bases. Germline V gene sequence: CDR1 SGHTA, CDR2 FQGNSA. Genomic DNA acted as the template from which TCR beta VDJ combination and CDR3 sequence profiling were carried out. TCRdb used MiXCR to reprocess the reads, holding one entry per CDR3 protein. Of about 170,000 distinct CDR3 sequences in the sample, 55% to 75% were seen once. The J gene is TRBJ2-6, the V gene TRBV7-2; 7 bases agree with TRBD2. The source material was sorted CD4+, CD8+, or CD8+CD57+ T cells (not recorded which) from PBMCs. This sequence originates from a human donor in good health. This CDR3 reads CASILSGRSGANVLTF. DNA of the CDR3: TGTGCCAGCATCCTTAGCGGGCGCTCTGGGGCCAACGTCCTGACTTTC.